What follows are 30 T cell receptor beta chains derived from one specimen sequenced in a study of T cells in Graves' hyperthyroidism and ophthalmopathy. Amplified TCR beta CDR3 regions came from RNA transcripts. First-round RT-PCR of the TCR CDR3 relied on the HTBI primer set. TCRdb processed the multiplex PCR reads anew with MiXCR; each CDR3 protein has one entry. The repertoire consists of under 250,000 distinct CDR3 sequences, with almost 25% occurring once and the leading ten covering around 32%. Sequenced sample: blood. The receptor set was obtained from a woman between 40 and 55 years old with Graves' ophthalmopathy.

A word on this clonotype: This may arise from a read error, as a much more abundant clone is one base away. It is likely a read error, because the conserved phenylalanine at the end of the CDR3 is missing. The chain recombines TRBV5-6 with TRBJ1-1; D is ambiguous. V gave up 1 base and J gave up 3 bases, with 7 bases separating them. Looked up from germline, CDR1 is SGHDT and CDR2 is YYEEEE. The CDR3 totals 13 residues. The CDR3 nucleotides are TGTGCCAGCAGCTTGCGACGGTACACTGAAGCTTTCATT. Encoded protein: CASSLRRYTEAFI.

The chain links TRBV6-5 to TRBJ2-5; maybe TRBD2 (6 bases). Germline loops: CDR1 MNHEY, CDR2 SVGAGI. CDR3 length equals 16 residues. Trimming left V 2 bases short and J 5 bases short, with 18 bases between. This CDR3 reads CASSYPTTSWRETQYF. CDR3 DNA: TGTGCCAGCAGTTACCCAACCACTAGCTGGCGGGAGACCCAGTACTTC.

This clonotype was observed at least ten times. The chain recombines TRBV19 with TRBJ1-5; D is undetermined. This CDR3 contains 12 residues. V was clipped by 5 bases and J by 7 bases, with 9 bases between them. Per germline, CDR1 LNHDA and CDR2 SQIVND (reference sequence). The CDR3 protein is CASSAGVQPQHF. The CDR3, as DNA: TGTGCCAGTAGTGCGGGAGTACAGCCCCAGCATTTT.

This clonotype was seen at least ten times. The chain couples TRBV19 to TRBJ1-1, with 8 bases matching TRBD1. The V gene end was trimmed by 7 bases and the J gene end by 7 bases; junction bases not matched to a gene: 11. The V gene's germline CDR1 is LNHDA and CDR2 SQIVND (reference sequence). The CDR3 length is 14 residues. CDR3 sequence: CASTQDRVIGEAFF. The DNA for the CDR3 is TGTGCCAGTACCCAGGACAGGGTGATTGGTGAAGCTTTCTTT. The full variable domain, with the rest looked up from reference TRBV19 and TRBJ1-1, is DGGITQSPKYLFRKEGQNVTLSCEQNLNHDAMYWYRQDPGQGLRLIYYSQIVNDFQKGDIAEGYSVSREKKESFPLTVTSAQKNPTAFYLCASTQDRVIGEAFFGQGTRLTVV.

This clonotype appeared many times. This chain links TRBV20-1 with TRBJ1-6, with TRBD1 identical over 8 bases. Trimming removed 5 bases from V and 9 bases from J; junction bases left unmatched: 12. The germline V gene has CDR1 DFQATT and CDR2 SNEGSKA (reference sequence). The CDR3 covers 15 residues. The CDR3 DNA is TGCAGTGCTGGGGGACACAGGGGGGGGTTTTCACCCCTCCACTTT. Protein product: CSAGGHRGGFSPLHF.

This clonotype has just one count. This CDR3 reads CASSSTMYEQYF. As DNA, the CDR3 is TGTGCCAGCAGCTCCACGATGTACGAGCAGTACTTC. This chain links TRBV11-2 with TRBJ2-7; D unresolved. Germline V gene data show CDR1 as SGHAT and CDR2 as FQNNGV. V was clipped by 4 bases and J by 4 bases, with 8 bases between them. There are 12 residues in the CDR3.

This clonotype is a singleton in its sample. The chain links TRBV19 to TRBJ1-1; TRBD1 matches at 10 bases. Germline-derived CDR1 and CDR2 are LNHDA and SQIVND (reference sequence). CDR3 length equals 15 residues. Germline trimming cut 10 bases from V and 7 bases from J; bases unmatched to any gene: 15. CDR3 sequence: CATSLGTGVRGEAFF. The CDR3 DNA follows: TGTGCCACTTCCCTGGGGACAGGGGTAAGGGGTGAAGCTTTCTTT.

This clonotype was observed a single time. V is TRBV28 and J is TRBJ1-1; D is ambiguous. With 5 bases removed from V and 1 base from J, the gap between germline ends came to 11 bases. This CDR3 has 14 residues. Per the germline V gene, CDR1 is MDHEN and CDR2 is SYDVKM. In DNA, the CDR3 is TGTGCCAGCAGTGAAATTCGGGGGAACACTGAAGCTTTCTTT. Its translation: CASSEIRGNTEAFF.

This clonotype appeared many times. This rearrangement joins TRBV6-1 to TRBJ1-1; D possibly corresponds to TRBD1 (5 bases). Trimming pared 2 bases from V and 7 bases from J, leaving 11 bases between. The CDR3 is made up of 13 amino acids. In germline, CDR1 is MNHNS, CDR2 SASEGT. CDR3 DNA sequence: TGTGCCAGCAGTGAATCGTCAGGGCTTGAAGCTTTCTTT. This gives the protein CASSESSGLEAFF.

This clonotype was observed many times. The V and J genes are TRBV2 and TRBJ2-5; no definite D call. V gave up 7 bases and J gave up 2 bases, with 8 bases separating them. Germline CDR1 reads SNHLY; CDR2 reads FYNNEI. The CDR3 spans 12 residues. The CDR3: CASNRLQETQYF. The CDR3 region has the DNA TGTGCCAGCAACCGTCTACAAGAGACCCAGTACTTC.

This clonotype was seen repeatedly, ten times or more. The J gene is TRBJ1-1, the V gene TRBV6-5, with 7 bases lining up with TRBD1. Trimming cost V 0 bases and J 6 bases; bases outside gene matches: 1. Germline V CDR1 and CDR2: MNHEY, SVGAGI. The CDR3 covers 13 residues. The DNA for the CDR3 is TGTGCCAGCAGTTACTCGACAGGGTCTGAAGCTTTCTTT. It specifies CASSYSTGSEAFF.

This clonotype was picked up many times. V usage is TRBV7-6 and J usage is TRBJ2-7; D is unclear. In germline, CDR1 is SGHVS, CDR2 FNYEAQ. The CDR3 totals 13 residues. V lost 0 bases and J lost 5, with 8 bases in between. CDR3 amino acids: CASSLAVGDEQYF. The DNA for the CDR3 is TGTGCCAGCAGCTTAGCGGTGGGTGACGAGCAGTACTTC. Full variable domain (rest looked up from reference TRBV7-6 and TRBJ2-7): GAGVSQSPRYKVTKRGQDVALRCDPISGHVSLYWYRQALGQGPEFLTYFNYEAQQDKSGLPNDRFSAERPEGSISTLTIQRTEQRDSAMYRCASSLAVGDEQYFGPGTRLTVT.

This clonotype has at least ten counts. The rearrangement uses TRBV11-3 and TRBJ1-1, with TRBD1 identical over 7 bases. The CDR3 totals 19 residues. In germline, CDR1 is SGHNT, CDR2 YENEEA. V was clipped by 4 bases and J by 0 bases; unmatched bases: 17. The CDR3 region is CASSSRGVVRGPMNTEAFF. The CDR3 coding sequence is TGTGCCAGCAGCTCCCGCGGCGTAGTAAGGGGGCCTATGAACACTGAAGCTTTCTTT.

The sample holds many counts of this clonotype. The chain employs TRBV6-2 or TRBV6-3 and TRBJ2-7; D is perhaps TRBD1 (6 bases). CDR3 size: 18 residues. Trimming took off 9 bases at V and 2 bases at J, with 29 bases between the two ends. Germline values: CDR1 MNHEY, CDR2 SVGEGT. CDR3 sequence: CASTKVPNGQGITYEQYF. The DNA of the CDR3 is TGTGCCAGTACGAAAGTACCGAATGGTCAGGGGATAACCTACGAGCAGTACTTC.

This clonotype was picked up many times. The chain carries TRBV27 and TRBJ1-5; D not certain. This CDR3 region has 13 residues. Germline assignment: CDR1 MNHEY and CDR2 SMNVEV (reference sequence). Trimming took 6 bases from V and 0 from J, leaving 6 bases between them. CDR3 sequence reads: CASRLTSNQPQHF. DNA of the CDR3: TGTGCCAGCAGATTAACTAGCAATCAGCCCCAGCATTTT.

The J gene is TRBJ2-5, the V gene TRBV7-2; perhaps TRBD1 as D (6 bases). Germline values: CDR1 SGHTA, CDR2 FQGNSA. The V end lost 6 bases, the J end lost 1 base, and 18 bases lay between the germline ends. The length of the CDR3 is 16 residues. CDR3 amino acids: CASRAGVSGFQETQYF. CDR3 nucleotides: TGTGCCAGCAGAGCAGGGGTATCAGGGTTCCAAGAGACCCAGTACTTC. Together with reference TRBV7-2 and TRBJ2-5, the CDR3 gives the full variable domain: GAGVSQSPSNKVTEKGKDVELRCDPISGHTALYWYRQSLGQGLEFLIYFQGNSAPDKSGLPSDRFSAERTGGSVSTLTIQRTQQEDSAVYLCASRAGVSGFQETQYFGPGTRLLVL.

This clonotype was seen ten or more times. The chain is built from TRBV29-1 and TRBJ1-2; D not resolved. The length of the CDR3 is 12 residues. Trimming removed 2 bases at V and 4 bases at J, with 8 bases between. Per the germline V gene, CDR1 is SQVTM and CDR2 is ANQGSEA. Here the CDR3 DNA reads TGCAGCGTTGAAAGTAGGGCCTATGGCTACACCTTC. Translating gives CSVESRAYGYTF.

This clonotype was counted many times. The chain employs TRBV19 and TRBJ2-7; 8 bases map to TRBD2. Germline loops: CDR1 LNHDA, CDR2 SQIVND (reference sequence). The CDR3 contains 14 residues. V dropped 1 base and J dropped 3; count of bases not matched to a gene: 2. The CDR3 nucleotides are TGTGCCAGTAGTATAGTGGCGGGAGGCTACGAGCAGTACTTC. Translating gives CASSIVAGGYEQYF.

The sample holds many counts of this clonotype. The chain joins TRBV6-5 to TRBJ2-7; D is unclear. Trimming removed 0 bases from V and 4 bases from J, with 13 bases in between. The CDR3 contains 15 residues. Per germline, CDR1 MNHEY and CDR2 SVGAGI. The CDR3 nucleotides are TGTGCCAGCAGTTACTCCGGCAGTGGGGTATACGAGCAGTACTTC. As protein: CASSYSGSGVYEQYF.

This clonotype was recorded many times. The chain couples TRBV19 to TRBJ2-5, with TRBD2 matching 11 bases. Germline loops: CDR1 LNHDA, CDR2 SQIVND (reference sequence). There are 13 residues in the CDR3. V lost 5 bases, J lost 4 bases, and 0 bases stayed unmatched. The chain's CDR3 is CASSGLAGETQYF. The CDR3 DNA sequence: TGTGCCAGTAGTGGACTAGCGGGAGAGACCCAGTACTTC.

This clonotype occurred a few times. This chain uses TRBV4-1 with TRBJ2-5; 11 nucleotides line up with TRBD1. CDR3 size: 15 residues. Germline CDR1 MGHRA, CDR2 YSYEKL. V shed 4 bases, J shed 4 bases, and the junction held 5 bases outside the gene matches. CDR3 in DNA: TGCGCCAGCAGCCGGCCGGGACAGGGGGTAGAGACCCAGTACTTC. Amino acid sequence: CASSRPGQGVETQYF.

The chain joins TRBV10-1 to TRBJ2-5; TRBD1 aligns across 8 bases. CDR1 and CDR2 from the germline V gene are WNHNN and SYGVQD (reference sequence). V dropped 2 bases and J dropped 5; count of bases not matched to a gene: 4. The CDR3 loop spans 14 amino acids. CDR3 sequence reads: CASSEGRDRETQYF. Written as DNA, the CDR3 is TGCGCCAGCAGTGAGGGCCGGGACAGGGAGACCCAGTACTTC.

This clonotype was counted many times. The gene calls are TRBV29-1 and TRBJ2-5; 8 bases agree with TRBD2. Germline CDR1 and CDR2: SQVTM and ANQGSEA. Trimming removed 7 bases from V and 1 base from J; junction bases left unmatched: 5. The CDR3 contains 13 residues. The CDR3: CSGRLATQETQYF. Here the CDR3 DNA reads TGCAGCGGCCGACTAGCGACCCAAGAGACCCAGTACTTC.

This clonotype occurred many times. The chain couples TRBV27 to TRBJ2-7; TRBD1 is a possible D gene (6 bases). Trimming left V 5 bases short and J 6 bases short, with 29 bases between. This CDR3 spans 18 amino acids. Germline lookup yields CDR1 MNHEY and CDR2 SMNVEV (reference sequence). The CDR3 region has the DNA TGTGCCAGCAGTGGTTGGACAGCCAGAAAACTTTGGACTTCCGAGCAGTACTTC. Its translation: CASSGWTARKLWTSEQYF.

This clonotype showed up many times. The CDR3 region has the DNA TGTGCCAGCAGTTACGGGGGGGCGCAGGGCAATCAGCCCCAGCATTTT. It is translated as CASSYGGAQGNQPQHF. The J gene is TRBJ1-5, the V gene TRBV6-5; possibly TRBD1 for D (6 bases). CDR3 length equals 16 residues. Trimming cost V 2 bases and J 2 bases, with 13 bases left between them. Germline-derived CDR1 and CDR2 are MNHEY and SVGAGI.

The rearrangement joins TRBV30 to TRBJ1-1, with D possibly TRBD1 on 5 matching bases. The CDR3 totals 12 residues. Germline CDR1 and CDR2: GTSNPN and SVGIG (reference sequence). V lost 0 bases and J lost 4, with 6 bases in between. This chain's CDR3 is CAWSVGGTEAFF. For the CDR3, the DNA is TGTGCCTGGAGTGTTGGGGGCACTGAAGCTTTCTTT. Full variable domain (missing parts from reference TRBV30 and TRBJ1-1): SQTIHQWPATLVQPVGSPLSLECTVEGTSNPNLYWYRQAAGRGLQLLFYSVGIGQISSEVPQNLSASRPQDRQFILSSKKLLLSDSGFYLCAWSVGGTEAFFGQGTRLTVV.

The sample holds many counts of this clonotype. The chain has TRBV12-5 and TRBJ2-7, with D perhaps matching TRBD1 (5 bases). There are 13 residues in the CDR3. V was clipped by 6 bases and J by 6 bases, with 15 bases between them. Germline V lookup: CDR1 LGHNT, CDR2 FRNRAP. The CDR3 loop is CASGTGGIGEQYF. The CDR3 region has the DNA TGTGCTAGTGGCACAGGTGGGATTGGCGAGCAGTACTTC. The full variable domain, its missing parts supplied by reference TRBV12-5 and TRBJ2-7, is DARVTQTPRHKVTEMGQEVTMRCQPILGHNTVFWYRQTMMQGLELLAYFRNRAPLDDSGMPKDRFSAEMPDATLATLKIQPSEPRDSAVYFCASGTGGIGEQYFGPGTRLTVT.

This clonotype has at least ten counts. The chain uses TRBV24-1 and TRBJ2-5; a possible D gene is TRBD1 (5 bases). Germline CDR1 is KGHDR and CDR2 is SFDVKD. Trimming took off 2 bases at V and 4 bases at J, with 10 bases between the two ends. The CDR3 has 14 amino acids. The CDR3 loop reads CATSDWQGGETQYF. As DNA, the CDR3 is TGTGCCACCAGTGATTGGCAGGGTGGAGAGACCCAGTACTTC.

This clonotype was recorded at least ten times. This chain uses TRBV28 with TRBJ2-7; D remains unclear. CDR1 is MDHEN, CDR2 SYDVKM, per germline. The CDR3 has 14 amino acids. Trimming shortened V by 3 bases and J by 2 bases, and 11 bases separated the two germline ends. CDR3: CASSFPRPPYEQYF. The CDR3 DNA is TGTGCCAGCAGTTTCCCTCGACCTCCCTACGAGCAGTACTTC. The full variable domain, with the rest looked up from reference TRBV28 and TRBJ2-7, is DVKVTQSSRYLVKRTGEKVFLECVQDMDHENMFWYRQDPGLGLRLIYFSYDVKMKEKGDIPEGYSVSREKKERFSLILESASTNQTSMYLCASSFPRPPYEQYFGPGTRLTVT.

At least ten counts were recorded for this clonotype. The J gene is TRBJ2-7, the V gene TRBV28, with D perhaps being TRBD1 or TRBD2 (5 bases each). The CDR3 length is 13 residues. Per the germline V gene, CDR1 is MDHEN and CDR2 is SYDVKM. V lost 9 bases and J 2 bases, leaving 14 bases between the germline ends. In DNA, the CDR3 is TGTGCCAGTCTGGGACGGATACCCTACGAGCAGTACTTC. Translating it yields CASLGRIPYEQYF.